This T cell receptor (beta chain) is drawn from a study of cytomegalovirus exposure and HLA in healthy donors. Points from the study as a whole: Cytomegalovirus status, reportedly, was diagnosed with high specificity and sensitivity by the classifier.

Use of 60 Vbeta and 13 Jbeta primers characterized the PCR. The protocol was immunoSEQ multiplex PCR, while the TCRdb copy is restricted to in-frame clones and leaves out a portion. Altogether roughly 150,000 clones are present, about 75% being singletons, with the ten largest covering 11%. There are 16 residues in the CDR3. Trimming at V came to 0 bases and at J to 1 base, leaving 5 bases not matched to a gene. The germline gives CDR1 MNHEY, CDR2 SVGAGI. Points on this clone: What it binds is unknown.

The J gene is TRBJ2-5, the V gene TRBV6-5; the match to TRBD2 covers 7 bases. The sequence was obtained from a man between 18 and 29 years old in good health and CMV-seropositive. The sample taken for sequencing was PBMCs. The CDR3 DNA sequence: TGTGCCAGCAGTTACTCGTCGTCTAGCGGCCAAGAGACCCAGTACTTC. Protein: CASSYSSSSGQETQYF.